This entry lists 23 T cell receptor beta chains sequenced from one sample in a study of T cell responses to AZD1222 COVID-19 vaccine. Profiled with immunoSEQ multiplex PCR; TCRdb holds only in-frame clones, not every one. The repertoire includes about 83,000 clones, 90% to 95% of them detected once, and roughly 4.5% sits in the top ten. Sequencing used peripheral blood, obtained on day 0 of MenACWY control vaccination. Source of these receptors: an adult in good health.

This clone was counted only a few times. This sequence joins TRBV29-1 and TRBJ1-1; possibly TRBD1 for D (5 bases). The CDR3 spans 12 residues. The V end was cut by 3 bases, the J end by 4 bases, with 9 bases between. CDR1 SQVTM and CDR2 ANQGSEA come from the germline V gene. For the CDR3, the DNA is TGCAGCGTTGATAAGACAGTCACTGAAGCTTTCTTT. Translating gives CSVDKTVTEAFF.

The chain is built from TRBV30 and TRBJ1-1, with TRBD1 as a possible D gene (5 bases). The CDR3 covers 13 residues. CDR1 and CDR2 (germline): GTSNPN, SVGIG (reference sequence). Trimming took 5 bases from V and 5 from J, leaving 15 bases between them. CDR3 protein: CAWASAEGTEAFF. CDR3 DNA: TGTGCCTGGGCGTCCGCAGAGGGGACTGAAGCTTTCTTT.

CDR3 sequence reads: CASSHPSDRGYYEQYF. DNA of the CDR3: TGTGCCAGCAGCCACCCCTCAGACAGGGGATACTACGAGCAGTACTTC. The chain has TRBV14 and TRBJ2-7, with 8 bases aligning to TRBD1. CDR3 length: 16 amino acids. Germline assignment: CDR1 SGHDN and CDR2 FVKESK. V gave up 3 bases and J gave up 3 bases; unmatched junction bases: 10.

The rearrangement links TRBV18 to TRBJ2-3, with unresolved D. Trimming stripped 6 bases from V and 4 bases from J, with 8 bases between. Germline-derived CDR1 and CDR2 are KGHSH and LQKENI. This CDR3 is built from 12 residues. The CDR3 spells CASSQRADTQYF. The CDR3 DNA follows: TGTGCCAGCTCGCAAAGGGCAGATACGCAGTATTTT.

The genes are TRBV28 and TRBJ2-1; possibly TRBD2 for D (6 bases). Trimming pared 3 bases from V and 4 bases from J, leaving 10 bases between. This CDR3 is 14 amino acids long. CDR1 and CDR2 (germline): MDHEN, SYDVKM. This CDR3 reads CASSLVREYNEQFF. The CDR3 DNA reads TGTGCCAGCAGTTTGGTGCGGGAATACAATGAGCAGTTCTTC.

The J gene is TRBJ1-4, the V gene TRBV4-1; tentatively, D is TRBD1 (6 bases). Trimming cost V 4 bases and J 8 bases, with 17 bases left between them. Germline CDR1 is MGHRA and CDR2 is YSYEKL. This CDR3 has 15 residues. CDR3 in amino acids: CASSPGGQLNEKLFF. In DNA, the CDR3 is TGCGCCAGCAGCCCAGGCGGACAGCTAAACGAAAAACTGTTTTTT.

The CDR3 DNA follows: TGTGCCAGCAGCTATGGGGCTAGATTACGCAATGAGCAGTTCTTC. Protein product: CASSYGARLRNEQFF. J is TRBJ2-1 and V is TRBV27; D is perhaps TRBD1 (5 bases). CDR3 length: 15 amino acids. The V end lost 6 bases, the J end lost 6 bases, and 18 bases lay between the germline ends. CDR1 is MNHEY, CDR2 SMNVEV, per germline (reference sequence).

The table lists this clone with a count of one. This chain links TRBV19 with TRBJ1-4; D is perhaps TRBD1 (5 bases). The CDR3 has 14 amino acids. Germline CDR1 reads LNHDA; CDR2 reads SQIVND (reference sequence). Deletions cut 6 bases from V and 3 bases from J, with 11 bases between. CDR3: CASSLGEANEKLFF. The DNA for the CDR3 is TGTGCCAGTAGCCTGGGGGAAGCTAATGAAAAACTGTTTTTT.

The chain recombines TRBV6-2 or TRBV6-3 with TRBJ1-5, with TRBD1 matching over 9 bases. With V trimmed by 2 bases and J by 4 bases, 12 bases remained unmatched. The CDR3 spans 18 residues. Germline V CDR1 and CDR2: MNHEY, SVGEGT. CDR3 protein: CASSYETDRGSLNQPQHF. The CDR3 nucleotides are TGTGCCAGCAGTTACGAGACTGACAGGGGGTCATTAAATCAGCCCCAGCATTTT.

This chain links TRBV5-1 with TRBJ1-3; no firm D call. This CDR3 is built from 15 residues. V shed 0 bases and J shed 4 bases, with 11 bases lying between them. CDR1 and CDR2 from the germline V gene are SGHRS and YFSETQ. CDR3 nucleotides: TGCGCCAGCAGCTTGGCCATGGGTCGCGGAAACACCATATATTTT. As protein: CASSLAMGRGNTIYF. Based on the CDR3 plus reference TRBV5-1 and TRBJ1-3, the full variable domain is KAGVTQTPRYLIKTRGQQVTLSCSPISGHRSVSWYQQTPGQGLQFLFEYFSETQRNKGNFPGRFSGRQFSNSRSEMNVSTLELGDSALYLCASSLAMGRGNTIYFGEGSWLTVV.

This chain uses TRBV18 with TRBJ1-4; possibly TRBD1 for D (6 bases). Germline values: CDR1 KGHSH, CDR2 LQKENI. The CDR3 has 13 residues. The germline V and J ends were trimmed by 4 bases and 3 bases, with 6 bases remaining between them. The CDR3 loop reads CASSQGANEKLFF. The CDR3 DNA follows: TGTGCCAGCTCACAGGGGGCTAATGAAAAACTGTTTTTT. Full variable domain (missing parts from reference TRBV18 and TRBJ1-4): NAGVMQNPRHLVRRRGQEARLRCSPMKGHSHVYWYRQLPEEGLKFMVYLQKENIIDESGMPKERFSAEFPKEGPSILRIQQVVRGDSAAYFCASSQGANEKLFFGSGTQLSVL.

This clone turned up a few times. This chain uses TRBV19 with TRBJ2-5; 9 bases match TRBD2. V lost 5 bases to trimming and J lost 4 bases; unmatched junction nucleotides: 8. This CDR3 is 15 amino acids long. Looked up from germline, CDR1 is LNHDA and CDR2 is SQIVND (reference sequence). Written as DNA, the CDR3 is TGTGCCAGTAGTCAGACGGCGGGAGGGCTAGAGACCCAGTACTTC. The encoded protein is CASSQTAGGLETQYF.

The rearrangement uses TRBV27 and TRBJ1-4; 9 bases agree with TRBD1. The germline V gene has CDR1 MNHEY and CDR2 SMNVEV (reference sequence). J was trimmed by 3 bases and V by 4 bases; bases with no gene match: 6. The CDR3 consists of 16 residues. This CDR3 reads CASSSSWTGANEKLFF. The CDR3 region has the DNA TGTGCCAGCAGTTCCTCTTGGACAGGGGCTAATGAAAAACTGTTTTTT. Full variable domain (missing parts from reference TRBV27 and TRBJ1-4): EAQVTQNPRYLITVTGKKLTVTCSQNMNHEYMSWYRQDPGLGLRQIYYSMNVEVTDKGDVPEGYKVSRKEKRNFPLILESPSPNQTSLYFCASSSSWTGANEKLFFGSGTQLSVL.

V is TRBV7-2 and J is TRBJ1-5; the D is unclear. Germline V gives CDR1 SGHTA, CDR2 FQGNSA. The CDR3 is made up of 14 amino acids. V was clipped by 4 bases and J by 3 bases, with 10 bases between them. This CDR3 is CASSSGGNNQPQHF. DNA for the CDR3: TGTGCCAGCAGCTCAGGAGGTAACAATCAGCCCCAGCATTTT.

V gene TRBV30 combines with J gene TRBJ2-7; no clear D. CDR3 length: 12 residues. Trimming took off 1 base at V and 2 bases at J, with 6 bases between the two ends. Germline V lookup: CDR1 GTSNPN, CDR2 SVGIG (reference sequence). CDR3 DNA sequence: TGTGCCTGGAGTGGAGAGGCCTACGAGCAGTACTTC. This encodes CAWSGEAYEQYF. Looking up the rest from reference TRBV30 and TRBJ2-7 gives the full variable domain: SQTIHQWPATLVQPVGSPLSLECTVEGTSNPNLYWYRQAAGRGLQLLFYSVGIGQISSEVPQNLSASRPQDRQFILSSKKLLLSDSGFYLCAWSGEAYEQYFGPGTRLTVT.

The gene calls are TRBV7-8 and TRBJ1-2; D uncertain. Germline-derived CDR1 and CDR2 are SGHVS and FQNEAQ. The CDR3 contains 12 residues. The V end was cut by 1 base, the J end by 7 bases, with 7 bases between. The CDR3 sequence: CASSLGGAGYTF. The CDR3 DNA reads TGTGCCAGCAGCTTAGGGGGTGCTGGCTACACCTTC.

The chain is built from TRBV19 and TRBJ1-1; TRBD1 is a possible D gene (6 bases). This CDR3 comprises 17 residues. V gave up 6 bases and J gave up 0 bases, with 20 bases separating them. Germline V gives CDR1 LNHDA, CDR2 SQIVND (reference sequence). The CDR3 DNA sequence: TGTGCCAGTAGAGTCGTAGGGACACCGGCTCTGAACACTGAAGCTTTCTTT. Its protein product is CASRVVGTPALNTEAFF.

The rearrangement uses TRBV18 and TRBJ1-1; possible D gene TRBD1, 6 bases. Germline-derived CDR1 and CDR2 are KGHSH and LQKENI. Trimming shortened V by 6 bases and J by 4 bases, and 18 bases separated the two germline ends. The CDR3 extends over 15 amino acids. The CDR3 DNA reads as TGTGCCAGCTCGCCCCCTGGACAGATGGGCACTGAAGCTTTCTTT. This sequence encodes CASSPPGQMGTEAFF.

V gene TRBV19 combines with J gene TRBJ1-5; tentative D call: TRBD1 (6 bases). The J call may be mistaken, given a closer DNA end match to TRBJ2-3. CDR3 length equals 13 residues. Per germline, CDR1 LNHDA and CDR2 SQIVND (reference sequence). Here the CDR3 DNA reads TGTGCCAGTACGGCAGGGGCCTATCAGCCCCAGTATTTT. Translating it yields CASTAGAYQPQYF.

The CDR3, as DNA: TGTGCCAGCAGCCCTCAGGGGCGCGCTGAAGCTTTCTTT. The encoded protein is CASSPQGRAEAFF. This chain links TRBV28 with TRBJ1-1; TRBD1 might be the D (6 bases). Trimming took 6 bases from V and 6 from J, leaving 14 bases between them. Germline loops: CDR1 MDHEN, CDR2 SYDVKM. The CDR3 is 13 amino acids.

This clone was found a few times. This rearrangement joins TRBV24-1 to TRBJ2-1; 10 bases align to TRBD2. The length of the CDR3 is 18 residues. V lost 1 base to trimming and J lost 0 bases; unmatched junction nucleotides: 5. Germline values: CDR1 KGHDR, CDR2 SFDVKD. The CDR3 loop is CATSDFRLAGSSYNEQFF. The CDR3 nucleotides read TGTGCCACCAGTGATTTTAGACTAGCGGGCAGCTCCTACAATGAGCAGTTCTTC.

V is TRBV5-1 and J is TRBJ1-1; a weak D match, TRBD1 (6 bases). Trimming removed 4 bases from V and 7 bases from J, with 20 bases in between. CDR1 is SGHRS and CDR2 is YFSETQ in the germline V gene. This CDR3 has 15 amino acids. The CDR3 loop is CASSPTGGGGVEAFF. The CDR3 DNA reads TGCGCCAGCAGCCCGACCGGGGGGGGCGGGGTTGAAGCTTTCTTT.

V usage is TRBV29-1 and J usage is TRBJ1-2; D not resolved. The CDR3 contains 13 residues. Looked up from germline, CDR1 is SQVTM and CDR2 is ANQGSEA. V lost 6 bases to trimming and J lost 10 bases, with 21 bases between them. For the CDR3, the DNA is TGCAGCGTCGATATAAACATGGACCGCCACTACACCTTC. This sequence encodes CSVDINMDRHYTF.